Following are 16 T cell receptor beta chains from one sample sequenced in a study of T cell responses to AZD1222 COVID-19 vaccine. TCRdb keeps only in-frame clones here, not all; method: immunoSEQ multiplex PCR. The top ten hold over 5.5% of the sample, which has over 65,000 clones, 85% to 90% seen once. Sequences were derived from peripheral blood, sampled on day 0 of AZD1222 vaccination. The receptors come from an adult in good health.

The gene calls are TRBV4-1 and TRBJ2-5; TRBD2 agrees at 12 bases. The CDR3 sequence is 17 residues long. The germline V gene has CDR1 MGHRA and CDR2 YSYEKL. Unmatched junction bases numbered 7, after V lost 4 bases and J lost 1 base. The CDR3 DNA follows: TGCGCCAGCAGCCCCCTAGCGGGGGGGCCCAGCCAAGAGACCCAGTACTTC. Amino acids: CASSPLAGGPSQETQYF.

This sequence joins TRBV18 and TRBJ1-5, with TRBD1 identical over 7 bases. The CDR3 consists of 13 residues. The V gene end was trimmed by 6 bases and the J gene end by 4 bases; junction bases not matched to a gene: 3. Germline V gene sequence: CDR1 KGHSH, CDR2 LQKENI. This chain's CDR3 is CASSTGVNQPQHF. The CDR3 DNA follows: TGTGCCAGCTCTACAGGGGTAAATCAGCCCCAGCATTTT.

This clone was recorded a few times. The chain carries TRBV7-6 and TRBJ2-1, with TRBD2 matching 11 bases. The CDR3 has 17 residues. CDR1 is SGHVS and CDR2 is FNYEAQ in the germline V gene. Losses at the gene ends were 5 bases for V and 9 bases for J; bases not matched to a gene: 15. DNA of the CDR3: TGTGCCAGCAGCAAGGAGCCGACTAGCGGGGTAACGAGTGAGCAGTTCTTC. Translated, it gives CASSKEPTSGVTSEQFF.

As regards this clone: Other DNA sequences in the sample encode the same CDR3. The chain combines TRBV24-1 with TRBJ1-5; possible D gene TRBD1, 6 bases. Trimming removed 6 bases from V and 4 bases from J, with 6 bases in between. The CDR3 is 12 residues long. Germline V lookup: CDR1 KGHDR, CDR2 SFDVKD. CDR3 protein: CATSRGNQPQHF. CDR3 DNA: TGTGCCACCAGTAGGGGGAATCAGCCCCAGCATTTT.

CDR3 nucleotide sequence: TGTGCCAGCAGTTACTCAGGCAGGGAACATCAGCCCCAGCATTTT. Its protein product is CASSYSGREHQPQHF. The chain links TRBV6-5 to TRBJ1-5, with D perhaps matching TRBD1 (5 bases). This CDR3 is 15 amino acids long. Looked up from germline, CDR1 is MNHEY and CDR2 is SVGAGI. Trimming stripped 0 bases from V and 5 bases from J, with 11 bases between.

CDR3 sequence: CASSLSGTLYGYTF. The CDR3 DNA reads TGTGCCAGCAGCTTATCCGGGACCCTCTATGGCTACACCTTC. This rearrangement joins TRBV5-6 to TRBJ1-2, with D possibly TRBD1 on 5 matching bases. Per the germline V gene, CDR1 is SGHDT and CDR2 is YYEEEE. Trimming pared 2 bases from V and 4 bases from J, leaving 12 bases between. CDR3 size: 14 residues.

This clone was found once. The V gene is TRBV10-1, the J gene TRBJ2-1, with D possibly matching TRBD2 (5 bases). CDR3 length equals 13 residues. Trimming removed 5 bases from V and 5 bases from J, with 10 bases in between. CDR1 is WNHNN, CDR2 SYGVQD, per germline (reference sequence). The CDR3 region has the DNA TGCGCCAGCAGTCACGGGGTTGACAATGAGCAGTTCTTC. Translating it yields CASSHGVDNEQFF.

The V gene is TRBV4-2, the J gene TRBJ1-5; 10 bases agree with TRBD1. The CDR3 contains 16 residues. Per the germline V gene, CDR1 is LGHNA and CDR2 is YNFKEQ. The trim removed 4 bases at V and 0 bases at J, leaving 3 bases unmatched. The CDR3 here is CASSPGQGNSNQPQHF. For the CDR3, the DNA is TGTGCCAGCAGCCCGGGACAGGGGAATAGCAATCAGCCCCAGCATTTT.

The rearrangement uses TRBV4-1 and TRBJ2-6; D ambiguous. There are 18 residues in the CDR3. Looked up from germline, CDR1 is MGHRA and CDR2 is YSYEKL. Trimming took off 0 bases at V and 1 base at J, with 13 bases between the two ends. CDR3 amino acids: CASSQDPGSESGANVLTF. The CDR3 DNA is TGCGCCAGCAGCCAAGATCCCGGCAGCGAATCTGGGGCCAACGTCCTGACTTTC.

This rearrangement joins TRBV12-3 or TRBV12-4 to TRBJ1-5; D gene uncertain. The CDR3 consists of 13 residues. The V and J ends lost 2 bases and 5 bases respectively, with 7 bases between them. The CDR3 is CASSLLVHQPQHF. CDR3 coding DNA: TGTGCCAGCAGTTTATTAGTTCATCAGCCCCAGCATTTT.

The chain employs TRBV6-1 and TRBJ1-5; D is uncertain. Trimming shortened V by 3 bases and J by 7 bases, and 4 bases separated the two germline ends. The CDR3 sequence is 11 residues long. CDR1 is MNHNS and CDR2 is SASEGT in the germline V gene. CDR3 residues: CASSERQPQHF. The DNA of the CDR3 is TGTGCCAGCAGTGAGCGCCAGCCCCAGCATTTT.

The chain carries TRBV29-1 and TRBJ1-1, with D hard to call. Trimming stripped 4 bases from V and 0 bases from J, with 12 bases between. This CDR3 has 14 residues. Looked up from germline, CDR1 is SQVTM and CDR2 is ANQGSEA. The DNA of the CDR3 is TGCAGCGTTGTGCCCCAAGCAATGAACACTGAAGCTTTCTTT. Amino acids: CSVVPQAMNTEAFF.

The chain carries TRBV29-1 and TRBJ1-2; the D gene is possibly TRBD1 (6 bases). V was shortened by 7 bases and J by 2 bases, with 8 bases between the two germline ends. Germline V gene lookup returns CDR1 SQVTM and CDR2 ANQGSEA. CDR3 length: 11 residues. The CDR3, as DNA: TGCAGCGCAGACAGGAACTATGGCTACACCTTC. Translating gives CSADRNYGYTF.

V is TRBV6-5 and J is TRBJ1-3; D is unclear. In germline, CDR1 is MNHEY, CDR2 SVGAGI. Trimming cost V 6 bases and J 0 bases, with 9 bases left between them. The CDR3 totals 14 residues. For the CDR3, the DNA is TGTGCCAGCAGCGGACGGTCCTCTGGAAACACCATATATTTT. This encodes CASSGRSSGNTIYF.

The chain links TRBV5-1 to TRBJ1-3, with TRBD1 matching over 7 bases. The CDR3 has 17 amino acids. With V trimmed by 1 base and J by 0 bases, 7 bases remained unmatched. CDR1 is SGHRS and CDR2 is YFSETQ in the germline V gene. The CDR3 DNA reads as TGCGCCAGCAGCTTGACTGACAGGGTCAACTCTGGAAACACCATATATTTT. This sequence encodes CASSLTDRVNSGNTIYF.

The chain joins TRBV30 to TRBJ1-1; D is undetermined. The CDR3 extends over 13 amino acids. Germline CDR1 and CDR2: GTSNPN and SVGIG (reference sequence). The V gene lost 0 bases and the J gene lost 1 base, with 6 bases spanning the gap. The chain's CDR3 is CAWSVIGNTEAFF. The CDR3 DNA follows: TGTGCCTGGAGTGTAATCGGGAACACTGAAGCTTTCTTT.